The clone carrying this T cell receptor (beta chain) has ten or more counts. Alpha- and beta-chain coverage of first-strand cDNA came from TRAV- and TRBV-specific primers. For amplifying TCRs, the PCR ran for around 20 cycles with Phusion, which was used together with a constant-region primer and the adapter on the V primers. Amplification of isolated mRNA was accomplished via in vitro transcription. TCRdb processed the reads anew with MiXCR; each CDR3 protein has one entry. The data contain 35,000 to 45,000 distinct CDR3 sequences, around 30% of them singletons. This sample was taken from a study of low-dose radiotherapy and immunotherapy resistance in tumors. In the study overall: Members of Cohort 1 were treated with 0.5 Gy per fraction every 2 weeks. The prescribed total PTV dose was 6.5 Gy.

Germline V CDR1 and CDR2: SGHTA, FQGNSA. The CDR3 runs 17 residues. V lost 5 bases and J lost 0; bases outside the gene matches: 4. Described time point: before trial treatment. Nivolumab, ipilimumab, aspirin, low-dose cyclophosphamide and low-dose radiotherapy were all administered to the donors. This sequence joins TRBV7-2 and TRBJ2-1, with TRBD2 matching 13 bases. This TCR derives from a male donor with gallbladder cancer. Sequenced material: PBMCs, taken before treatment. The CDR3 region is CASSPWTSGSSYNEQFF. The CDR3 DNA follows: TGTGCCAGCAGCCCGTGGACTAGCGGGAGCTCCTACAATGAGCAGTTCTTC.